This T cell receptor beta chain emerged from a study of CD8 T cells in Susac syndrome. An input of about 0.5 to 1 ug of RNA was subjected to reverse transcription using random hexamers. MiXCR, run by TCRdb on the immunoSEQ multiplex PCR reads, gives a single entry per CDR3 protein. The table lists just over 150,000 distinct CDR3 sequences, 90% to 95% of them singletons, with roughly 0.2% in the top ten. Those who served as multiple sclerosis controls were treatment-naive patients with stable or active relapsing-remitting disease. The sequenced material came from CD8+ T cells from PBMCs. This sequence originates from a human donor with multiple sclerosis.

The CDR3 coding sequence is TGCAGCGTTGACCGGGGACTTAGTCGTGATACGCAGTATTTT. This translates into CSVDRGLSRDTQYF. V usage is TRBV29-1 and J usage is TRBJ2-3, with D maybe TRBD2 (6 bases). Per the germline V gene, CDR1 is SQVTM and CDR2 is ANQGSEA. The V end lost 3 bases, the J end lost 6 bases, and 16 bases lay between the germline ends. The CDR3 runs 14 residues.